A selection of T cell receptor beta chains follows, all from one sample in a study of response to subunit inactivated influenza vaccine. TCRdb re-analysed the RT-PCR reads in MiXCR, keeping a single row per CDR3 protein. This sample has approximately 300,000 distinct CDR3 sequences; 22% occur once, and the top ten carry 10%. Sequenced material: PBMCs from blood, taken approximately 20 months after vaccination. The receptors were gathered from a man in his fifties or sixties who received an inactivated influenza vaccine. The CDR3 runs from the conserved cysteine through the conserved F or W. Fields, in order: D gene, clone size, J gene, V gene, CDR3 protein, CDR3 DNA. The D gene is left open where the match is weak. A row's size may be missing; if present it is once, few, many or a size class.

>-|-|TRBJ2-1|TRBV3-1
CASSHGGRISYNEQFF
TGTGCCAGCAGCCACGGGGGCCGGATCTCCTACAATGAGCAGTTCTTC
>-|-|TRBJ1-1|TRBV7-9
CASSEGGWNTEAFF
TGTGCCAGCAGCGAGGGGGGTTGGAACACTGAAGCTTTCTTT
>TRBD2|few|TRBJ2-2|TRBV25-1
CASSEGLAGGRNTGELFF
TGTGCCAGCAGTGAGGGACTAGCGGGGGGGCGGAACACCGGGGAGCTGTTTTTT
>-|-|TRBJ2-3|TRBV4-2
CASSQGLYTDTQYF
TGTGCCAGCAGCCAAGGGCTCTACACAGATACGCAGTATTTT
>-|-|TRBJ2-2|TRBV19
CASSIPATEGTGELFF
TGTGCCAGTAGTATCCCCGCAACCGAGGGGACCGGGGAGCTGTTTTTT
>-|-|TRBJ1-1|TRBV6-5
CASSYFTEAFF
TGTGCCAGCAGTTACTTCACTGAAGCTTTCTTT
>-|few|TRBJ2-5|TRBV20-1
CSAETGTAPRGETQYF
TGCAGTGCCGAAACCGGGACAGCGCCTCGGGGGGAGACCCAGTACTTC
>-|few|TRBJ1-1|TRBV9
CASSDTNTEAFF
TGTGCCAGCAGCGACACGAACACTGAAGCTTTCTTT
>-|many|TRBJ1-1|TRBV12-3/TRBV12-4
CASSLVFTLNTEAFF
TGTGCCAGCAGTTTAGTCTTTACTTTGAACACTGAAGCTTTCTTT
>-|few|TRBJ2-1|TRBV27
CASSLRRRRSTYNEQFF
TGTGCCAGCAGTTTACGCCGGAGGCGGAGCACCTACAATGAGCAGTTCTTC
>-|many|TRBJ1-1|TRBV12-3/TRBV12-4
CASSVSGPMNTEAFF
TGTGCCAGCAGTGTGTCGGGCCCGATGAACACTGAAGCTTTCTTT
>-|-|TRBJ1-2|TRBV4-3
CASSQDLLGSLRNYGYTF
TGCGCCAGCAGCCAAGATCTGTTAGGGAGTTTACGGAACTATGGCTACACCTTC
>-|-|TRBJ1-1|TRBV10-3
CATARVMNTEAFF
TGTGCCACAGCCCGGGTGATGAACACTGAAGCTTTCTTT
>-|few|TRBJ1-2|TRBV5-5
CASSLVEGVYGYTF
TGTGCCAGCAGCTTGGTGGAAGGGGTCTATGGCTACACCTTC
>-|few|TRBJ2-3|TRBV7-2
CASSLVGRTDTQYF
TGTGCCAGCAGCTTAGTTGGACGCACAGATACGCAGTATTTT
>TRBD2|-|TRBJ2-3|TRBV20-1
CSASGQLAGSRDTQYF
TGCAGTGCTAGTGGTCAACTAGCGGGCTCGAGGGATACGCAGTATTTT
>-|-|TRBJ2-2|TRBV12-3/TRBV12-4
CASRSGTRNTGELFF
TGTGCCAGCAGATCCGGGACAAGGAACACCGGGGAGCTGTTTTTT
>-|many|TRBJ1-3|TRBV15
CATKEGTLKAGNTIYF
TGTGCCACCAAAGAGGGGACTTTGAAGGCTGGAAACACCATATATTTT
>-|few|TRBJ2-2|TRBV4-3
CASSQDRWLYTGELFF
TGCGCCAGCAGCCAAGATCGATGGCTTTACACCGGGGAGCTGTTTTTT
>TRBD1|-|TRBJ1-2|TRBV24-1
CATSDLPGQERDGYTF
TGTGCCACCAGTGATTTGCCCGGACAGGAGAGGGATGGCTACACCTTC
>TRBD1|-|TRBJ2-3|TRBV7-9
CASKGDRDLLTDTQYF
TGTGCCAGCAAGGGGGACAGGGACCTTCTCACAGATACGCAGTATTTT
>TRBD1|-|TRBJ2-2|TRBV20-1
CSALGQGNAGELFF
TGCAGTGCATTGGGACAGGGGAACGCCGGGGAGCTGTTTTTT
>-|-|TRBJ2-1|TRBV27
CASSLLNSHNEQFF
TGTGCCAGCAGTTTATTGAACAGTCACAATGAGCAGTTCTTC
>TRBD1|few|TRBJ2-3|TRBV20-1
CSARTGTERFLLTDTQYF
TGCAGTGCTAGAACAGGGACAGAAAGATTCTTGCTCACAGATACGCAGTATTTT
>-|few|TRBJ1-5|TRBV12-3/TRBV12-4
CASSLDGRNQPQHF
TGTGCCAGCAGTTTAGATGGTCGCAATCAGCCCCAGCATTTT
>TRBD1|many|TRBJ1-2|TRBV6-1
CASSPGTVNYGYTF
TGTGCCAGCAGTCCCGGGACAGTCAACTATGGCTACACCTTC
>-|many|TRBJ1-5|TRBV12-3/TRBV12-4
CASSSPGLNQPQHF
TGTGCCAGCAGTTCACCGGGCCTAAATCAGCCCCAGCATTTT
>-|few|TRBJ2-1|TRBV27
CASSLLRGPTSFYNEQFF
TGTGCCAGCAGTTTATTACGCGGGCCAACCTCCTTTTACAATGAGCAGTTCTTC
>-|few|TRBJ1-2|TRBV5-5
CASSGFKGDGYTF
TGTGCCAGCAGCGGGTTCAAGGGGGATGGCTACACCTTC
>-|few|TRBJ2-1|TRBV5-6
CASRGDTTEQFF
TGTGCCAGCAGGGGGGACACTACTGAGCAGTTCTTC
>TRBD2|-|TRBJ2-1|TRBV3-1
CASSQEVTSGVAKVF
TGTGCCAGCAGCCAAGAAGTGACTAGCGGGGTTGCTAAGGTCTTC
>-|-|TRBJ2-1|TRBV11-2
CASSTPRGSIDEQFF
TGTGCCAGCAGCACTCCCAGGGGTTCTATCGATGAGCAGTTCTTC
>-|-|TRBJ1-5|TRBV7-9
CASSLALGRNQPQHF
TGTGCCAGCAGCTTAGCACTGGGACGTAATCAGCCCCAGCATTTT
>-|few|TRBJ1-4|TRBV7-9
CASSLDGDPTGEKLFF
TGTGCCAGCAGCTTAGATGGGGATCCGACCGGCGAAAAACTGTTTTTT
>-|many|TRBJ1-5|TRBV6-1
CASSPKGAFNQPQHF
TGTGCCAGCAGCCCAAAAGGGGCTTTCAATCAGCCCCAGCATTTT
>TRBD1|few|TRBJ1-1|TRBV7-2
CASSLAPGTGSEAFF
TGTGCCAGCAGCTTAGCGCCTGGGACAGGGAGTGAAGCTTTCTTT
>-|few|TRBJ2-3|TRBV6-1
CASRPTGTLSTDTQYF
TGTGCCAGCAGACCGACGGGTACCTTGAGCACAGATACGCAGTATTTT
>-|-|TRBJ1-2|TRBV12-3/TRBV12-4
CASSLIPDGIYGYTF
TGTGCCAGCAGTTTAATCCCCGACGGGATCTATGGCTACACCTTC
>-|few|TRBJ2-7|TRBV28
CASSLGGLRTYEQYF
TGTGCCAGCAGTTTAGGTGGACTAAGGACCTACGAGCAGTACTTC
>TRBD1|-|TRBJ1-6|TRBV7-2
CASSPRTGAFSPLHF
TGTGCCAGCAGCCCCCGGACAGGTGCCTTCTCACCCCTCCACTTT